This T cell receptor beta chain was documented in a study of human T cells and chemical hapten exposure. This clonotype was counted ten times or more. TCRdb analysed the RACE reads with MiXCR anew, one entry per CDR3 protein. This sample has 43,000 or so distinct CDR3 sequences, with approximately 4.5% found just once. J gave up 4 bases and V 3 bases, and 5 bases lay outside the gene matches. Germline V gene sequence: CDR1 DFQATT, CDR2 SNEGSKA (reference sequence). The CDR3 is 13 residues long. Described time point: healthy volunteer bleed at 2 weeks. Unseparated into fractions, whole blood served as the source from which total RNA was extracted.

This chain joins TRBV20-1 and TRBJ2-7; 8 positions agree with TRBD1. Sequencing used whole blood. The TCR originated in a female donor in good health. Some clones in this sample may be carry-over from other donors' samples. This CDR3 reads CSARTGALYEQYF. The CDR3 DNA is TGCAGTGCTAGGACAGGGGCTCTGTACGAGCAGTACTTC.